These T cell receptor beta chains were read from a single sample in a study of T-cell memory formation after mild COVID-19. TCRdb independently ran MiXCR on the 5' RACE reads; one entry per CDR3 protein. The sample yields about 400,000 distinct CDR3 sequences, about a quarter seen once. The specimen was PBMCs or a T cell subset sorted from them (not recorded which). The receptors were gathered from an adult woman who had mild COVID-19 (a few samples of this study predate the infection). Cell type and time point are not known. The CDR3 runs from the conserved cysteine through the conserved F or W. The order of the fields is D gene, J gene, V gene, clone size, CDR3 protein, CDR3 DNA. D genes are given only for firm matches. The size field is filled for only some rows; it gives once, few, many or a size class.

NA	TRBJ2-5	TRBV28	few	CASSFPSGTQYF	TGTGCCAGCAGTTTCCCTTCTGGGACCCAGTACTTC
NA	TRBJ2-7	TRBV28	NA	CASSFTSFFPYEQYF	TGTGCCAGCAGTTTCACTTCTTTCTTTCCCTACGAGCAGTACTTC
TRBD2	TRBJ2-1	TRBV12-3/TRBV12-4	NA	CASSPGTSGMNEQFF	TGTGCCAGCAGCCCTGGGACTAGCGGGATGAATGAGCAGTTCTTC
TRBD2	TRBJ2-5	TRBV5-1	NA	CASSPQARGGRETQYF	TGCGCCAGCAGCCCACAGGCGCGGGGGGGCCGGGAGACCCAGTACTTC
NA	TRBJ2-6	TRBV4-1	NA	CASSQFSGAGANVLTF	TGCGCCAGCAGCCAATTCTCAGGGGCTGGGGCCAACGTCCTGACTTTC
NA	TRBJ2-7	TRBV9	NA	CASSVTTALIYEQYF	TGTGCCAGCAGCGTAACTACCGCCCTGATCTACGAGCAGTACTTC
TRBD1	TRBJ1-1	TRBV5-1	few	CASSWTGVSTEAFF	TGCGCCAGCAGCTGGACAGGGGTGAGCACTGAAGCTTTCTTT
NA	TRBJ2-2	TRBV11-2	NA	CASSFSAVAGELFF	TGTGCCAGCAGCTTTAGTGCGGTGGCCGGGGAGCTGTTTTTT
NA	TRBJ2-5	TRBV12-3/TRBV12-4	NA	CASSPPVGTQYF	TGTGCCAGCAGCCCACCCGTAGGGACCCAGTACTTC
TRBD2	TRBJ2-1	TRBV14	NA	CASSVSGDSYNEQFF	TGTGCCAGCAGCGTTAGCGGGGATTCCTACAATGAGCAGTTCTTC